Below, one T cell receptor beta chain is given with its context. The antigen is unknown. This sample is drawn from a study of graft-versus-host responses after intestinal transplantation. The protocol was immunoSEQ multiplex PCR, while the TCRdb copy is restricted to in-frame clones and leaves out a portion. The table has roughly 50,000 clones, about 89% seen once. Study-level results: In patients with graft-donor T cell macrochimerism, allograft graft-versus-host to host-versus-graft clonal ratios were high. Researchers found peak circulating GvH clone levels linked to early post-transplant HvG declines.

Looked up from germline, CDR1 is SGHNT and CDR2 is YENEEA. This CDR3 has 13 amino acids. V was pared by 5 bases and J by 10 bases, with 17 bases between. The sequenced sample was PBMCs, obtained 650 to 680 days after intestinal transplant. The receptor comes from a human patient who received an intestinal transplant, so some T cells may come from the graft donor. This chain uses TRBV11-3 with TRBJ1-1; maybe TRBD1 (5 bases). The CDR3 sequence is CASSQSGPGRAFF. For the CDR3, the DNA is TGTGCCAGCAGCCAATCGGGGCCTGGGCGAGCTTTCTTT.